This T cell receptor beta chain was captured in a study of quantifying T cell responses using KT2 cells. At the level of the study: RNA was reverse transcribed with TCR alpha and beta constant-region primers. The T4 ligation step was estimated to exceed 8% efficiency under optimum conditions.

Unfractionated PBMC were spiked with known numbers of KT2 clone cells. An oligo carrying a UMI was ligated to the cDNA 3' end. The first PCR ran 3 to 5 cycles with an equimolar RC1.1 and RC1.2 beta primer mix. A single record per CDR3 protein comes from TCRdb applying MiXCR to the UMI-ligation and nested PCR reads. The top ten clones hold about 9.5% of a sample with more than 55,000 distinct CDR3 sequences, about 12% of them seen once. Trimming took 3 bases from V and 0 from J; bases not matched to a gene: 17. CDR1 is DFQATT, CDR2 SNEGSKA, per germline (reference sequence). The CDR3 length is 20 residues.

This receptor was identified in a human donor. Sequenced: PBMCs spiked with cells of the T cell clone KT2. The chain combines TRBV20-1 with TRBJ2-3, with 11 bases fitting TRBD2. For the CDR3, the DNA is TGCAGTGCTAGGCATTTCTACGGGACTAGCGGATCATTTAGCACAGATACGCAGTATTTT. Amino acids: CSARHFYGTSGSFSTDTQYF.